This TCR beta chain was observed in a study of metastatic and nonmetastatic thyroid tumors. MiXCR was used by TCRdb to re-call the PCR reads. The data show 30,000 to 40,000 clones, around an eighth seen once. The V segment lost 0 bases and the J segment 4 bases; nucleotides outside the gene matches: 4. Germline V gene sequence: CDR1 DFQATT, CDR2 SNEGSKA (reference sequence). The CDR3 is 15 residues long. Prior to thyroid surgery, none of the patients had received any treatment. This chain connects TRBV20-1 to TRBJ2-1; 9 nucleotides agree with TRBD1. Sequencing was done on a sample of blood. This TCR derives from a female donor with papillary thyroid cancer or a benign thyroid nodule (not recorded which). Some clones in this sample may be carry-over from other donors' samples. CDR3 DNA: TGCAGTGCTAGAGATCCCGGACAGGGGTACAATGAGCAGTTCTTC. Protein sequence: CSARDPGQGYNEQFF.